The entry below gives a single T cell receptor beta chain sequence along with its context. What it recognizes is unknown. The data are from a study of T cell responses to AZD1222 COVID-19 vaccine. General study results and limits: Donors were mostly white British, more females; clonal diversity possibly underestimated. Spike-spanning, vaccine-associated CD4 TCRs were dominant at 160-218 and 743-854. The study reported that nearly half of spike-specific TCRs target unmutated variant regions.

V was shortened by 7 bases and J by 2 bases, with 15 bases between the two germline ends. This CDR3 spans 15 amino acids. The germline V gene has CDR1 SGHAT and CDR2 FQNNGV. Some clones are missing from TCRdb's copy, which holds only in-frame ones; the method was immunoSEQ multiplex PCR. The table records 160,000 or so clones, roughly 90% of them present only once. The rearrangement links TRBV11-2 to TRBJ2-1, with a possible D match to TRBD2 (5 bases). The TCR originated in an adult who received the AZD1222 COVID-19 vaccine. The sample consisted of peripheral blood, taken 28 days after the second AZD1222 dose. In nucleotides, the CDR3 is TGTGCCAGCACCATTGGGAGCTCCACCTACAATGAGCAGTTCTTC. Protein sequence: CASTIGSSTYNEQFF.